This T cell receptor beta chain originates from a study of T-cell memory formation after mild COVID-19. In germline, CDR1 is SQVTM, CDR2 ANQGSEA. V dropped 3 bases and J dropped 3 bases, with 12 bases sitting between them. The CDR3 has 13 amino acids. Each CDR3 protein gets one entry after TCRdb re-called the 5' RACE reads with MiXCR. This table has over 450,000 distinct CDR3 sequences, 20% appearing once. Findings of the study overall: The study found contracting CD4+ clones mainly in CM and EM and contracting CD8+ clones in EMRA. Balance between CD4 and CD8 was seen in clones contracting day 15 to 85, and a CD4+ lean was seen in later expanders.

To note about this clonotype: Its cognate antigen is unknown.

The TCR sequence derives from an adult woman who had mild COVID-19 (a few samples of this study predate the infection). Cell type and time point are not known. Sequencing was carried out using PBMCs or a T cell subset sorted from them (not recorded which). The rearrangement uses TRBV29-1 and TRBJ2-7; tentatively, D is TRBD2 (6 bases). The CDR3 loop is CSVEEGPSYEQYF. CDR3 in DNA: TGCAGCGTTGAGGAGGGACCAAGCTACGAGCAGTACTTC.